The present T cell receptor beta chain was sequenced within a study of T cells after yellow fever vaccination. General study results and limits: Overall, a small share of clonotypes was seen in both CD4 and CD8 compartments.

On this clonotype: The antigen remains undetermined.

By 5'RACE template switching, TCR cDNA was produced, with a universal primer site and UMIs added in the process. TCRdb processed the 5' RACE reads anew with MiXCR; each CDR3 protein has one entry. The sample holds under 400,000 distinct CDR3 sequences, approximately 10% seen once. V lost 2 bases and J 1 base, leaving 8 bases between the germline ends. This CDR3 comprises 14 residues. Germline loops: CDR1 MNHEY, CDR2 SVGEGT. The sequence was collected from a man aged 18 to 30 who received the YFV17D yellow fever vaccine. The chain recombines TRBV6-2 or TRBV6-3 with TRBJ1-1; D is ambiguous. This sample comprised PBMCs, obtained on the day of the first yellow fever vaccination. The CDR3 DNA reads TGTGCCAGCAGTTACGGAATAGAGAACACTGAAGCTTTCTTT. Residues: CASSYGIENTEAFF.